This is a list of T cell receptor beta chains from one sample in a study of T cells after yellow fever vaccination. One entry per CDR3 protein, called by TCRdb with MiXCR from the 5' RACE reads. The repertoire has under 550,000 distinct CDR3 sequences, roughly 22% of them found once; the top ten carry about a sixth. Sequencing was performed on PBMCs, taken 20 to 25 days after the first yellow fever vaccination. These receptors came from a man between 18 and 35 years old who received the YFV17D yellow fever vaccine. Both conserved end residues are part of each CDR3. A D gene is named only where the DNA matches it firmly. Expanded clones get a size class; other rows say once, few or many, or leave the size out.

DNA,CDR3,V,D,size,J
TGTGCCAGCAGCAAAACAGGGGGCGATGGCTACACCTTC,CASSKTGGDGYTF,TRBV7-8,TRBD1,few,TRBJ1-2
TGTGCCAGCAGGCGGGACCGATATCCAGATACGCAGTATTTT,CASRRDRYPDTQYF,TRBV2,-,few,TRBJ2-3
TGCAGCGTTGCACGGCCTTCTTACCGAGACAATGAGCAGTTCTTC,CSVARPSYRDNEQFF,TRBV29-1,-,few,TRBJ2-1
TGTGCCAGCAGTGAAGCGCTTCAAGCGCGGGAGCTGTTTTTT,CASSEALQARELFF,TRBV2,-,-,TRBJ2-2
TGTGCCAGCAGCACAGGGACAGGGGTGGGCACTGAAGCTTTCTTT,CASSTGTGVGTEAFF,TRBV3-1,TRBD1,-,TRBJ1-1
TGTGCCAGCGGCAACCCCAGGGGGCCTATCAATGAGCAGTTCTTC,CASGNPRGPINEQFF,TRBV28,TRBD1,few,TRBJ2-1
TGTGCCAGCAGTACCCGACAGGGGACCATACATACGCAGTATTTT,CASSTRQGTIHTQYF,TRBV12-3/TRBV12-4,TRBD1,-,TRBJ2-3
TGTGCCAGCAGCTTCCTACCCTATTCACCCCTCCACTTT,CASSFLPYSPLHF,TRBV11-2,-,few,TRBJ1-6
TGTGCCAGCAGCTACCAGGGCGATGAAAAACTGTTTTTT,CASSYQGDEKLFF,TRBV5-4,-,-,TRBJ1-4
TGTGCCAGCAGCTTAAGCGGGGTCGGATGGTACAATGAGCAGTTCTTC,CASSLSGVGWYNEQFF,TRBV5-4,TRBD2,many,TRBJ2-1
TGTGCCAGCTCACGTGGACACAGGTATTATCAGCCCCAGCATTTT,CASSRGHRYYQPQHF,TRBV18,-,-,TRBJ1-5